A selection of T cell receptor beta chains follows, all from one sample in a study of regulatory T cells in long-lasting Graves disease. A single record per CDR3 protein comes from TCRdb applying MiXCR to the multiplex PCR reads. The data contain 400,000 to 550,000 distinct CDR3 sequences, roughly 15% of them singletons. The sample was also reused in another study, on T cells in Graves' hyperthyroidism and ophthalmopathy.

The specimen comprised peripheral blood mononuclear cells (PBMCs), sampled at new diagnosis, from a patient treated with antithyroid drugs. The receptor set was obtained from a woman under 30 with Graves disease. Each CDR3 is given with its conserved first and last residue. A D gene is named only where the DNA matches it firmly. For some rows the clone size is stated as once, few or many, or as a class when expanded; others skip it.

j_call	d_call	clone_size	v_call	cdr3_aa	cdr3_nt
TRBJ2-7	TRBD2	few	TRBV3-1	CASKPAGLAGKEQYF	TGTGCCAGCAAACCAGCGGGACTAGCCGGGAAGGAGCAGTACTTC
TRBJ2-7	TRBD2	few	TRBV29-1	CSVDGSGSYEQYF	TGCAGCGTTGATGGTAGCGGGAGTTACGAGCAGTACTTC
TRBJ2-3	NA	NA	TRBV27	CASSTWTDGDTQYF	TGTGCCAGCAGTACCTGGACCGACGGGGATACGCAGTATTTT
TRBJ1-6	NA	many	TRBV2	CASSETRFTQSSYNSPLHF	TGTGCCAGCAGCGAAACTCGTTTCACCCAGAGCTCCTATAATTCACCCCTCCACTTT
TRBJ2-1	TRBD2	NA	TRBV14	CASSVAAGVDEQFF	TGTGCCAGCAGCGTGGCAGCGGGAGTTGATGAGCAGTTCTTC
TRBJ2-6	TRBD2	few	TRBV27	CASSPPRLAGRGANVLTF	TGTGCCAGCAGTCCCCCTCGACTAGCGGGACGTGGGGCCAACGTCCTGACTTTC
TRBJ2-3	TRBD2	NA	TRBV20-1	CSARDLAGGTTDTQYF	TGCAGTGCTAGAGATCTAGCGGGAGGGACCACAGATACGCAGTATTTT
TRBJ2-1	NA	many	TRBV10-1	CASSDEGEQFF	TGCGCCAGCAGTGACGAGGGGGAGCAGTTCTTC
TRBJ2-5	NA	NA	TRBV7-9	CASSFDLVKTQYF	TGTGCCAGCAGCTTCGACTTGGTAAAGACCCAGTACTTC
TRBJ1-1	NA	many	TRBV28	CASSLLFGGFMNTEAFF	TGTGCCAGCAGTTTATTGTTTGGGGGATTTATGAACACTGAAGCTTTCTTT
TRBJ2-7	NA	many	TRBV4-2	CASSQDRIAAYEQYF	TGTGCCAGCAGCCAAGATCGGATAGCGGCGTACGAGCAGTACTTC
TRBJ2-3	TRBD2	many	TRBV27	CASSPLVSGRLTSTDTQYF	TGTGCCAGCAGTCCCCTTGTTAGCGGGAGGTTAACTAGCACAGATACGCAGTATTTT
TRBJ2-2	TRBD1	few	TRBV30	CAWLYRGRNTGELFF	TGTGCCTGGCTTTACAGGGGGCGAAACACCGGGGAGCTGTTTTTT
TRBJ2-2	NA	many	TRBV28	CASSLIAENTGELFF	TGTGCCAGCAGTTTGATAGCGGAGAACACCGGGGAGCTGTTTTTT
TRBJ2-3	TRBD2	many	TRBV29-1	CSVRGPGLGADTQYF	TGCAGCGTTAGGGGTCCGGGACTAGGGGCAGATACGCAGTATTTT
TRBJ2-1	NA	few	TRBV7-9	CASSFRGNTYNEQFF	TGTGCCAGCAGCTTTCGTGGGAATACCTACAATGAGCAGTTCTTC
TRBJ2-5	TRBD2	NA	TRBV9	CATWGDKRGLAASEETQYF	TGTGCCACCTGGGGGGACAAGCGGGGACTAGCGGCATCCGAAGAGACCCAGTACTTC
TRBJ2-5	TRBD2	many	TRBV12-3/TRBV12-4	CASSRASGSGETQYF	TGTGCCAGCAGTAGGGCTAGCGGGAGTGGGGAGACCCAGTACTTC
TRBJ2-5	TRBD2	many	TRBV20-1	CSALAGGPTKTQYF	TGCAGTGCTCTAGCGGGAGGGCCGACGAAGACCCAGTACTTC
TRBJ2-1	NA	many	TRBV5-6	CASSLDDSYNEQFF	TGTGCCAGCAGCTTGGATGACTCCTACAATGAGCAGTTCTTC
TRBJ2-7	TRBD1	many	TRBV6-2/TRBV6-3	CASSYSRGRDRAYEQYF	TGTGCCAGCAGTTACTCGAGAGGAAGGGACAGGGCCTACGAGCAGTACTTC
TRBJ2-1	NA	few	TRBV12-5	CASGLVQGIYNEQFF	TGTGCTAGTGGTTTGGTACAGGGCATCTACAATGAGCAGTTCTTC
TRBJ1-5	TRBD1	NA	TRBV5-1	CASATGEDRPQHF	TGCGCCAGCGCGACAGGGGAAGATCGGCCCCAGCATTTT
TRBJ2-7	TRBD1	many	TRBV28	CASSSTGDEQYF	TGTGCCAGCAGTTCCACAGGGGACGAGCAGTACTTC
TRBJ2-1	NA	NA	TRBV5-1	CASSSTVGQFF	TGCGCCAGCAGCTCGACCGTTGGGCAGTTCTTC
TRBJ1-2	TRBD1	many	TRBV28	CASSLRGQGNYGYTF	TGTGCCAGCAGTTTACGGGGACAGGGGAACTATGGCTACACCTTC
TRBJ2-2	TRBD2	few	TRBV20-1	CSARDVTGLAGAGELFF	TGCAGTGCTAGAGACGTAACGGGACTAGCGGGCGCCGGGGAGCTGTTTTTT
TRBJ2-2	NA	many	TRBV20-1	CSARRDSLGGELFF	TGCAGTGCTAGGCGGGACTCCCTCGGCGGGGAGCTGTTTTTT
TRBJ2-7	NA	few	TRBV28	CASSSGDIRTYEQYF	TGTGCCAGCAGTTCCGGGGACATACGCACCTACGAGCAGTACTTC
TRBJ1-4	NA	NA	TRBV28	CASSFPGRGEKLFF	TGTGCCAGCAGTTTTCCGGGGCGTGGCGAAAAACTGTTTTTT
TRBJ2-7	NA	NA	TRBV2	CASRLDWSSYEQYF	TGTGCCAGCAGATTAGACTGGAGCTCCTACGAGCAGTACTTC
TRBJ2-5	NA	many	TRBV7-9	CASSLDQGRETQYF	TGTGCCAGCAGCTTAGACCAGGGGCGAGAGACCCAGTACTTC
TRBJ1-1	NA	few	TRBV7-3	CASSLTYDTNTEAFF	TGTGCCAGCAGCTTAACCTACGACACGAACACTGAAGCTTTCTTT
TRBJ2-1	NA	many	TRBV30	CAWSVLGSEQFF	TGTGCCTGGAGTGTACTTGGGAGTGAGCAGTTCTTC
TRBJ1-2	NA	few	TRBV28	CASSNRVRGYGYTF	TGTGCCAGCAGTAACAGGGTTCGTGGCTATGGCTACACCTTC